This record looks at one TCR beta chain sequence and its context. What it recognizes is unknown. This sample was taken from a study of Graves' ophthalmopathy and Graves' hyperthyroidism. Study-wide results and caveats: A 13-signature model separated ophthalmopathy from stable hyperthyroidism, reaching 85% to 90% sensitivity and 81.08% specificity cross-validated.

Trimming took off 1 base at V and 7 bases at J, with 11 bases between the two ends. Germline loops: CDR1 SGHDT, CDR2 YYEEEE. The CDR3 has 13 residues. Amplifying from RNA transcripts, the study obtained TCR beta CDR3 regions. HTBI-primed RT-PCR formed the first round, and a multiplex PCR formed the second. Using its own MiXCR run on the multiplex PCR reads, TCRdb lists one record per CDR3 protein. The profile shows 200,000 to 250,000 distinct CDR3 sequences, approximately 42% of them singletons. This chain connects TRBV5-6 to TRBJ1-1, with D maybe TRBD1 (6 bases). This clonotype was sampled from an adult man with Graves' ophthalmopathy. Sequences were obtained from peripheral blood. CDR3 amino acids: CASSLTGGGEAFF. The CDR3 bases are TGTGCCAGCAGCTTGACCGGGGGCGGTGAAGCTTTCTTT.